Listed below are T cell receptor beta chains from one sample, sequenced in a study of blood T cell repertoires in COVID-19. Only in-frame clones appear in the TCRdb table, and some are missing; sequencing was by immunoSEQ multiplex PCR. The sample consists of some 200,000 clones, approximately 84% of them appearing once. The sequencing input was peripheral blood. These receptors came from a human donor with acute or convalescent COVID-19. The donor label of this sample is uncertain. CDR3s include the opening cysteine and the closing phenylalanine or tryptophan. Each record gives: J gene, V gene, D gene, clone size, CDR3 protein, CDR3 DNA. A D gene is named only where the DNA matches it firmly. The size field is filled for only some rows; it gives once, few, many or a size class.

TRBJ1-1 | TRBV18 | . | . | CASSPQDSPNTEAFF | TGTGCCAGCTCACCCCAAGACAGCCCGAACACTGAAGCTTTCTTT
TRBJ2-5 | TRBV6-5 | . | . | CASSYGAGTQETQYF | TGTGCCAGCAGTTACGGGGCGGGAACCCAAGAGACCCAGTACTTC
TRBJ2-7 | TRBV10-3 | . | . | CAISGTAYEQYF | TGTGCCATCAGTGGTACAGCATACGAGCAGTACTTC
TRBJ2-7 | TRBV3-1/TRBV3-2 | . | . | CASSPGNYEQYF | TGTGCCAGCAGCCCCGGGAACTACGAGCAGTACTTC
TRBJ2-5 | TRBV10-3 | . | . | CAISESRQGRKTQYF | TGTGCCATCAGTGAGTCCAGGCAGGGAAGAAAGACCCAGTACTTC
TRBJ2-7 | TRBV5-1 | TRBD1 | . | CASSLVQGGTGEQYF | TGCGCCAGCAGCTTGGTCCAAGGGGGGACAGGCGAGCAGTACTTC
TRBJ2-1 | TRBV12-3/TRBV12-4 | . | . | CASSPQYNEQFF | TGTGCCAGCAGTCCCCAGTACAATGAGCAGTTCTTC
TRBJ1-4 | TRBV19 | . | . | CASSGPGREKLFF | TGTGCCAGTAGTGGACCAGGGCGTGAAAAACTGTTTTTT
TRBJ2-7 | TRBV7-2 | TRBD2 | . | CASSWGLAGGRYEQYF | TGTGCCAGCAGCTGGGGACTAGCGGGAGGTCGGTACGAGCAGTACTTC
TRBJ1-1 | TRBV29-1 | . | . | CSVAVNSGTEAFF | TGCAGCGTTGCAGTTAACTCAGGGACTGAAGCTTTCTTT
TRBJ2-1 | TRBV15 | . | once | CATSRGAGKSNEQFF | TGTGCCACCAGCAGAGGGGCAGGGAAAAGCAATGAGCAGTTCTTC
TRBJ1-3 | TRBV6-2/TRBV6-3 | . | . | CASSSVTGSGNTIYF | TGTGCCAGCAGCTCCGTAACAGGCTCTGGAAACACCATATATTTT
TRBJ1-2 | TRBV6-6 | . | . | CASSYWQGRANYGYTF | TGTGCCAGCAGTTACTGGCAGGGCCGAGCTAACTATGGCTACACCTTC
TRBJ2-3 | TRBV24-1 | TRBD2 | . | CATSELGLAGALDTQYF | TGTGCCACCAGTGAGTTAGGACTAGCGGGAGCGTTAGATACGCAGTATTTT
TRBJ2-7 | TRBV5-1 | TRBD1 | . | CASSLESGGAYEQYF | TGCGCCAGCAGCTTGGAGTCAGGGGGCGCTTACGAGCAGTACTTC
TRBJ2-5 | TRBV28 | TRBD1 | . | CASSSSGTVETQYF | TGTGCCAGCAGCTCCTCCGGGACAGTAGAGACCCAGTACTTC
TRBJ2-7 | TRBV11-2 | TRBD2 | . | CASSSTSGWAYEQYF | TGTGCCAGCAGCTCAACTAGCGGGTGGGCCTACGAGCAGTACTTC
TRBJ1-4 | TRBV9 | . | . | CASSVGQRNEKLFF | TGTGCCAGCAGCGTAGGACAGCGTAATGAAAAACTGTTTTTT
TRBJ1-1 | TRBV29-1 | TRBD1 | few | CSGRDRGRNTEAFF | TGCAGCGGCCGGGACAGGGGGCGAAACACTGAAGCTTTCTTT
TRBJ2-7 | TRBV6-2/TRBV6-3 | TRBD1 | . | CASSYMGQGFYEQYF | TGTGCCAGCAGTTATATGGGACAGGGGTTCTACGAGCAGTACTTC
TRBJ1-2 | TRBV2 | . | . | CASSGTVSGYGYTF | TGTGCCAGCAGTGGGACAGTGTCAGGCTATGGCTACACCTTC
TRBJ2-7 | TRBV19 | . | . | CASGNGRYEQYF | TGTGCCAGCGGGAACGGACGCTACGAGCAGTACTTC
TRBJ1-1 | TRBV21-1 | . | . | CASSATTGCTPEAFF | TGTGCCAGCAGCGCCACGACAGGGTGCACCCCTGAAGCTTTCTTT
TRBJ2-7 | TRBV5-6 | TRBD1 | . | CASSLVGQAKRSSYEQYF | TGTGCCAGCAGCTTGGTCGGACAGGCGAAACGGAGCTCCTACGAGCAGTACTTC
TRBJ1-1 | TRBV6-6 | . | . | CASSYPGAEAFF | TGTGCCAGCAGTTATCCAGGCGCTGAAGCTTTCTTT
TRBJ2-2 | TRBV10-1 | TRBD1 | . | CASSCRDRGYGELFF | TGCGCCAGCAGTTGCCGGGACAGGGGTTACGGGGAGCTGTTTTTT
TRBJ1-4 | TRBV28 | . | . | CAGGVAANEKLFF | TGTGCCGGCGGGGTTGCGGCTAATGAAAAACTGTTTTTT
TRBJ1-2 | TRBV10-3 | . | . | CATAGNINYGYTF | TGTGCCACCGCCGGGAATATTAACTATGGCTACACCTTC
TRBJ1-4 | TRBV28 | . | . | CASSLLGRVDEKLFF | TGTGCCAGCAGTTTATTAGGCAGGGTTGATGAAAAACTGTTTTTT
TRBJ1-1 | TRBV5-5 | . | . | CASSFAGAKTEAFF | TGTGCCAGCAGCTTTGCTGGGGCGAAAACTGAAGCTTTCTTT
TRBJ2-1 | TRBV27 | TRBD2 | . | CASSPALAGAREQFF | TGTGCCAGCAGTCCCGCCCTAGCGGGAGCTCGGGAGCAGTTCTTC
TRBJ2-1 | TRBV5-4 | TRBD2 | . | CASSLGGPSGRGLNEQFF | TGTGCCAGCAGCTTGGGGGGTCCTAGCGGGAGGGGCCTAAATGAGCAGTTCTTC
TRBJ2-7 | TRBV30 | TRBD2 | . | CAWRGKTSGSYEQYF | TGTGCCTGGAGGGGGAAAACTAGCGGCTCCTACGAGCAGTACTTC
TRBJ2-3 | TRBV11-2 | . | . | CASSSTPSPADTQYF | TGTGCCAGCAGCTCGACTCCTAGCCCGGCAGATACGCAGTATTTT
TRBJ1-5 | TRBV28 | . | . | CASSLVSQPQHF | TGTGCCAGCAGTTTGGTGAGTCAGCCCCAGCATTTT
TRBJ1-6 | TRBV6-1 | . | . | CASSGPLGRGNSPLHF | TGTGCCAGCAGTGGACCCCTGGGCAGGGGAAATTCACCCCTCCACTTT
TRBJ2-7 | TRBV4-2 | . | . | CASSQEEDSSYEQYF | TGTGCCAGCAGCCAAGAGGAGGACAGTTCCTACGAGCAGTACTTC
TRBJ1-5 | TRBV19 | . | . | CASSMANQPQHF | TGTGCCAGTAGTATGGCCAATCAGCCCCAGCATTTT
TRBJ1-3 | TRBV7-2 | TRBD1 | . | CASSAGQAASGNTIYF | TGTGCCAGCAGCGCCGGACAGGCCGCCTCTGGAAACACCATATATTTT
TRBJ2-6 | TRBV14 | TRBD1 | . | CASSQDFRQGRAGANVLTF | TGTGCCAGCAGCCAAGACTTCCGACAGGGTCGAGCTGGGGCCAACGTCCTGACTTTC
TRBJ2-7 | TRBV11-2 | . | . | CASSSPGTLGYEQYF | TGTGCCAGCAGCTCGCCCGGGACTCTGGGATACGAGCAGTACTTC
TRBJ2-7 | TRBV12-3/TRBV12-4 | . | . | CASSGGQPKQYF | TGTGCCAGCAGTGGAGGACAGCCTAAGCAGTACTTC
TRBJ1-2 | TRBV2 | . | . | CASSERRDGYTF | TGTGCCAGCAGTGAGCGTCGAGATGGCTACACCTTC
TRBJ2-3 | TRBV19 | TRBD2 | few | CASSMVPSGRDTQYF | TGTGCCAGTAGTATGGTGCCTAGCGGGAGAGATACGCAGTATTTT